These 3 T cell receptor beta chains share one sample of origin, sequenced in a study of CD8+CD57+ T cells in acquired aplastic anemia (dated by TCRdb to 2016 to 2019). The patients picked for sequencing were ones in whom flow cytometry had shown an expansion of CD8+CD57+ cells. For sequencing, an Illumina HiSeq 2000 was employed. Genomic DNA served as template for TCR beta VDJ combination and CDR3 sequence profiling. The raw public reads went through TCRdb reprocessing: fastp at Q25, MiXCR clone calling, in-frame beta chains kept. Entries that share a CDR3 protein sequence are merged under the most common genes and DNA. This sample lists tens of thousands of distinct CDR3 sequences; about three quarters were detected once. The ten top clones hold approximately 80% of the sample. Sequenced sample: sorted CD4+, CD8+, or CD8+CD57+ T cells (not recorded which) from PBMCs. All receptors derive from a human donor with aplastic anemia.

The chain recombines TRBV10-3 with TRBJ2-3, with TRBD2 identical over 9 bases. V lost 6 bases and J lost 1; bases outside the gene matches: 5. The germline gives CDR1 ENHRY, CDR2 SYGVKD. The CDR3 runs to 15 residues. In DNA form, the CDR3 reads TGTGCCATCAGGGTAGCGGGGGAAGGCACAGATACGCAGTATTTT. It codes for CAIRVAGEGTDTQYF.

The chain joins TRBV24-1 to TRBJ2-7; D is possibly TRBD2 (5 bases). The CDR3 is 13 residues long. Germline V CDR1 and CDR2: KGHDR, SFDVKD. V lost 3 bases to trimming and J lost 6 bases, with 11 bases between them. CDR3 region: CATSDPQTTEQYF. The CDR3 coding sequence is TGTGCCACCAGTGATCCCCAGACTACCGAGCAGTACTTC.

This chain joins TRBV9 and TRBJ2-3; D is undetermined. Germline V lookup: CDR1 SGDLS, CDR2 YYNGEE. V was shortened by 3 bases and J by 1 base, with 6 bases between the two germline ends. The CDR3 has 13 amino acids. Here the CDR3 DNA reads TGTGCCAGCAGCGCGACTCGCACAGATACGCAGTATTTT. It specifies CASSATRTDTQYF.